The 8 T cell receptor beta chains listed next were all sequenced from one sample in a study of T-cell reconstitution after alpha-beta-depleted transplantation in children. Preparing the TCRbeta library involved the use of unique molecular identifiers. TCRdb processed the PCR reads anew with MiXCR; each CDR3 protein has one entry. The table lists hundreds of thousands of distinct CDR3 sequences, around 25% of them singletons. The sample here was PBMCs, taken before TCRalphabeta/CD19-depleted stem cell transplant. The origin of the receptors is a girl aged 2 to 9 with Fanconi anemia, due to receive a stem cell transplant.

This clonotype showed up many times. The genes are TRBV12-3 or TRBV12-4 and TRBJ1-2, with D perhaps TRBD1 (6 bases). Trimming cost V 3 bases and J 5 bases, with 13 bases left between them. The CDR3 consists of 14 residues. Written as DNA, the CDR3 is TGTGCCAGCAGTTTGCAGGGAAGGGGGTATGGCTACACCTTC. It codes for CASSLQGRGYGYTF.

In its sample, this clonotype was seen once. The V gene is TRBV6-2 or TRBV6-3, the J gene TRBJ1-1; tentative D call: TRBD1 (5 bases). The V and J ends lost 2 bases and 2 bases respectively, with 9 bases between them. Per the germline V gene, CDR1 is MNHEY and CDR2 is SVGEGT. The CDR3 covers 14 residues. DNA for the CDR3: TGTGCCAGCAGTTACCGGGGCCCAAACACTGAAGCTTTCTTT. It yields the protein CASSYRGPNTEAFF.

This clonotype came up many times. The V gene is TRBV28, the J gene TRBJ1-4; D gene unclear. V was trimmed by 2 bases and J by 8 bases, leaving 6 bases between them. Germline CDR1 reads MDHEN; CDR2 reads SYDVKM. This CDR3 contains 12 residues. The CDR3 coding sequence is TGTGCCAGCAGTTTAAACGGCGAAAAACTGTTTTTT. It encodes CASSLNGEKLFF.

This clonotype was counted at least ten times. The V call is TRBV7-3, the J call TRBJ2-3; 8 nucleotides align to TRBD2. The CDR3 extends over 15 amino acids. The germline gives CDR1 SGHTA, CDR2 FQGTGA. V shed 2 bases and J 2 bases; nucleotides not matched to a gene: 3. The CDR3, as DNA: TGTGCCAGCAGCTTAGGCGGGGGGAACACAGATACGCAGTATTTT. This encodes CASSLGGGNTDTQYF.

CDR3 in amino acids: CSVAGRNSYEQYF. The CDR3 DNA reads as TGCAGCGTTGCAGGACGCAACTCCTACGAGCAGTACTTC. V is TRBV29-1 and J is TRBJ2-7, with unresolved D. V was trimmed by 4 bases and J by 0 bases, leaving 10 bases between them. Germline CDR1 SQVTM, CDR2 ANQGSEA. The CDR3 totals 13 residues.

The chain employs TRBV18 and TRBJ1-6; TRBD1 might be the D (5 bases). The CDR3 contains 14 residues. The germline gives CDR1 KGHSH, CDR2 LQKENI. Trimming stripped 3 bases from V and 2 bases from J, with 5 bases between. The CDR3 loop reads CASSPDTYNSPLHF. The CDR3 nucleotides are TGTGCCAGCTCACCGGACACCTATAATTCACCCCTCCACTTT.

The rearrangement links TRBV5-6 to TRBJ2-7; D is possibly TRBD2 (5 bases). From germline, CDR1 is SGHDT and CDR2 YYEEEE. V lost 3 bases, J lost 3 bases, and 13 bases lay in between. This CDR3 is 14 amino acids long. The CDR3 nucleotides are TGTGCCAGCAGCTCGGGATTCCAATTCTACGAGCAGTACTTC. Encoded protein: CASSSGFQFYEQYF.

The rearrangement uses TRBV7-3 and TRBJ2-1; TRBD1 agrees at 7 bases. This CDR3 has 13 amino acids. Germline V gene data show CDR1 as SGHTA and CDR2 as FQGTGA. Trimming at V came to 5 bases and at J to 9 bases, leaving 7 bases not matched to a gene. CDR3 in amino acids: CASSPGGWGEQFF. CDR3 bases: TGTGCCAGCAGCCCAGGGGGTTGGGGTGAGCAGTTCTTC. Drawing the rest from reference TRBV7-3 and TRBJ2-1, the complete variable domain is GAGVSQTPSNKVTEKGKYVELRCDPISGHTALYWYRQSLGQGPEFLIYFQGTGAADDSGLPNDRFFAVRPEGSVSTLKIQRTERGDSAVYLCASSPGGWGEQFFGPGTRLTVL.